The 7 T cell receptor beta chains listed next were all sequenced from one sample in a study of control samples from healthy donors and cancer patients (dated by TCRdb to about 2020). The library was produced with the immunoSEQ multiplex PCR assay. This is the immuneACCESS table as TCRdb keeps it, with only in-frame sequences that have V and J called. A part of the clones is gone; compared with another copy, unresolved V genes explain less than half, and the rest is unexplained. Recorded for this sample are 150,000 to 200,000 clones; roughly 89% of them occurred a single time. More than 10% of the sample is taken by the ten largest. The sample consisted of blood. The receptors were sampled from a man aged 25 to 45 in good health.

The chain links TRBV18 to TRBJ1-2, with D unclear. Germline CDR1 reads KGHSH; CDR2 reads LQKENI. V was pared by 2 bases and J by 6 bases, with 16 bases between. This CDR3 has 15 residues. CDR3: CASSPNTESRNGYTF. The CDR3, as DNA: TGTGCCAGCTCACCAAATACGGAGTCTCGGAATGGCTACACCTTC.

The chain carries TRBV4-1 and TRBJ2-3; 8 nucleotides line up with TRBD1. J gave up 8 bases and V 1 base, and 11 bases lay outside the gene matches. The V gene's germline CDR1 is MGHRA and CDR2 YSYEKL. The CDR3 runs 16 residues. CDR3 loop: CASSQVGDRRRSTQYF. CDR3 DNA: TGCGCCAGCAGCCAAGTTGGGGACAGGCGGCGGAGTACGCAGTATTTT.

The genes are TRBV19 and TRBJ1-2; D gene uncertain. CDR3 length equals 15 residues. The V gene lost 6 bases and the J gene lost 4 bases, with 18 bases spanning the gap. Germline CDR1 LNHDA, CDR2 SQIVND (reference sequence). The CDR3 coding sequence is TGTGCCAGTAGCCCCCCGAGAATATTGAGCTATGGCTACACCTTC. The encoded protein is CASSPPRILSYGYTF.

The chain is built from TRBV11-2 and TRBJ2-1; D call uncertain. Trimming removed 2 bases at V and 5 bases at J, with 7 bases between. The CDR3 loop spans 13 amino acids. The germline CDR1 and CDR2 sequences are SGHAT and FQNNGV. The CDR3 DNA reads as TGTGCCAGCAGCTTACCGGGCGACAATGAGCAGTTCTTC. Its protein product is CASSLPGDNEQFF.

The chain combines TRBV5-1 with TRBJ2-1, with D perhaps TRBD2 (7 bases). This CDR3 contains 16 residues. CDR1 is SGHRS, CDR2 YFSETQ, per germline. V gave up 7 bases and J gave up 4 bases, with 21 bases separating them. CDR3 protein: CASAKAGQGSYNEQFF. CDR3 coding DNA: TGCGCCAGCGCTAAAGCGGGGCAGGGGAGTTACAATGAGCAGTTCTTC.

The rearrangement links TRBV7-7 to TRBJ2-5, with D unresolved. The length of the CDR3 is 15 residues. Trimming shortened V by 5 bases and J by 0 bases, and 13 bases separated the two germline ends. Germline V gene sequence: CDR1 SSHAT, CDR2 FNYEAQ (reference sequence). The DNA for the CDR3 is TGTGCCAGCAGCACCGGACCGACAAACCAAGAGACCCAGTACTTC. Translation: CASSTGPTNQETQYF.

V gene TRBV6-4 combines with J gene TRBJ1-1; D not certain. CDR1 is MRHNA and CDR2 is SNTAGT in the germline V gene. With 3 bases removed from V and 1 base from J, the gap between germline ends came to 6 bases. The CDR3 runs to 13 residues. This CDR3 reads CASSDRPNTEAFF. The CDR3 DNA reads as TGTGCCAGCAGTGATAGGCCGAACACTGAAGCTTTCTTT.